Listed below are T cell receptor beta chains from one sample, sequenced in a study of blood T cell repertoires in COVID-19. Clones were sequenced by immunoSEQ multiplex PCR, and TCRdb holds only the in-frame ones, with some missing. The table shows approximately 80,000 clones, with about 79% occurring only once. The sequenced sample was peripheral blood. Receptor source: a human donor in a cohort sampled during active COVID-19. The CDR3 runs from the conserved cysteine through the conserved F or W. Each record gives: D gene, V gene, J gene, CDR3 protein. D genes are given only for firm matches.

D: NA; V: TRBV6-6; J: TRBJ1-1; CDR3: CASRLSLTGNTEAFF
D: NA; V: TRBV4-3; J: TRBJ1-5; CDR3: CASSQDGGSRHF
D: NA; V: TRBV10-1; J: TRBJ1-4; CDR3: CASSEWDMNEKLFF
D: TRBD1; V: TRBV6-2/TRBV6-3; J: TRBJ1-5; CDR3: CASSYLGQGGNQPQHF
D: NA; V: TRBV19; J: TRBJ2-7; CDR3: CASSIDPSYEQYF
D: NA; V: TRBV27; J: TRBJ2-4; CDR3: CASSSASVGSPKNIQYF
D: NA; V: TRBV27; J: TRBJ2-4; CDR3: CASSASGLRYF
D: NA; V: TRBV5-1; J: TRBJ1-1; CDR3: CASSHRENTEAFF
D: TRBD2; V: TRBV9; J: TRBJ2-1; CDR3: CASSVDSGGYNEQFF
D: TRBD2; V: TRBV3-1/TRBV3-2; J: TRBJ2-5; CDR3: CASSLGVSIGSGSEETQYF